Below, 19 T cell receptor beta chains from the same sample are listed, as sequenced in a study of CD8 T cells in Susac syndrome. An input of roughly 0.45 to 1 ug of RNA was subjected to reverse transcription using random hexamers. TCRdb redid the calling of the immunoSEQ multiplex PCR reads with MiXCR, one entry per CDR3 protein. The table has about 210,000 distinct CDR3 sequences, about 96% seen once. The sequencing sample was made of CD4+ T cells from PBMCs. These receptor sequences come from a human donor with multiple sclerosis.

This clonotype has just one count. J is TRBJ2-1 and V is TRBV30, with 12 nucleotides matching TRBD2. Germline V gives CDR1 GTSNPN, CDR2 SVGIG (reference sequence). V lost 2 bases to trimming and J lost 7 bases; unmatched junction nucleotides: 6. CDR3 length: 15 residues. The CDR3 DNA follows: TGTGCCTGGAGTTCTAGCGGGAGGGTCAGAAATGAGCAGTTCTTC. Amino acids: CAWSSSGRVRNEQFF.

The V gene is TRBV9, the J gene TRBJ1-4, with 7 bases matching TRBD1. This CDR3 has 15 amino acids. Trimming took 4 bases from V and 8 from J; bases not matched to a gene: 11. Germline V gives CDR1 SGDLS, CDR2 YYNGEE. This chain's CDR3 is CASSPSDRIREKLFF. CDR3 sequence (DNA): TGTGCCAGCAGCCCATCGGACAGGATCCGGGAAAAACTGTTTTTT.

The chain has TRBV25-1 and TRBJ2-1, with D uncertain. Trimming removed 5 bases at V and 7 bases at J, with 6 bases between. CDR3 length equals 11 residues. Germline V CDR1 and CDR2: MGHDK, SYGVNS. The CDR3 region is CASSSHNEQFF. The DNA of the CDR3 is TGTGCCAGCAGTTCCCATAATGAGCAGTTCTTC.

The chain uses TRBV28 and TRBJ2-5; D not resolved. Germline loops: CDR1 MDHEN, CDR2 SYDVKM. The CDR3 runs to 16 residues. Trimming took 3 bases from V and 0 from J, leaving 14 bases between them. The CDR3 nucleotides are TGTGCCAGCAGTTTGATTGGGAACAGTCACCAAGAGACCCAGTACTTC. Amino acids: CASSLIGNSHQETQYF.

This chain connects TRBV9 to TRBJ2-1, with D possibly TRBD2 on 5 matching bases. The germline CDR1 and CDR2 sequences are SGDLS and YYNGEE. CDR3 length: 15 amino acids. Trimming took off 0 bases at V and 7 bases at J, with 14 bases between the two ends. This chain's CDR3 is CASSVGWESWNEQFF. CDR3 DNA: TGTGCCAGCAGCGTAGGGTGGGAGAGTTGGAATGAGCAGTTCTTC.

The chain joins TRBV9 to TRBJ2-1; 10 bases line up with TRBD1. Germline CDR1 reads SGDLS; CDR2 reads YYNGEE. This CDR3 is built from 15 residues. Losses at the gene ends were 3 bases for V and 10 bases for J; bases not matched to a gene: 10. DNA for the CDR3: TGTGCCAGCAGCGCCTCGGGGACAGGGGCCAACGAGCAGTTCTTC. Protein sequence: CASSASGTGANEQFF.

This chain uses TRBV5-6 with TRBJ2-5, with TRBD2 matching 11 bases. Germline-derived CDR1 and CDR2 are SGHDT and YYEEEE. The CDR3 extends over 17 amino acids. The V gene end was trimmed by 2 bases and the J gene end by 1 base; junction bases not matched to a gene: 7. CDR3 protein: CASSFDGLAGIQETQYF. Written as DNA, the CDR3 is TGTGCCAGCAGCTTTGACGGACTAGCGGGCATCCAAGAGACCCAGTACTTC.

This chain uses TRBV20-1 with TRBJ2-1; D is possibly TRBD2 (5 bases). V was clipped by 7 bases and J by 0 bases, with 7 bases between them. This CDR3 region has 12 residues. CDR1 DFQATT and CDR2 SNEGSKA come from the germline V gene (reference sequence). CDR3 loop: CSVRGSYNEQFF. CDR3 nucleotide sequence: TGCAGTGTTCGGGGCTCCTACAATGAGCAGTTCTTC.

This chain links TRBV29-1 with TRBJ2-5; D is unresolved. V gave up 1 base and J gave up 2 bases, with 8 bases separating them. The CDR3 consists of 13 residues. CDR1 is SQVTM, CDR2 ANQGSEA, per germline. The CDR3 protein is CSVEGLVQETQYF. The CDR3, as DNA: TGCAGCGTTGAAGGGCTTGTACAAGAGACCCAGTACTTC.

The chain employs TRBV5-1 and TRBJ2-2; D is perhaps TRBD2 (6 bases). V lost 1 base, J lost 6 bases, and 13 bases lay in between. Germline loops: CDR1 SGHRS, CDR2 YFSETQ. The CDR3 covers 15 residues. The CDR3 DNA follows: TGCGCCAGCAGCTTGAGCGGCGGGGCCGCCGGGGAGCTGTTTTTT. This sequence encodes CASSLSGGAAGELFF. Full variable domain (missing parts from reference TRBV5-1 and TRBJ2-2): KAGVTQTPRYLIKTRGQQVTLSCSPISGHRSVSWYQQTPGQGLQFLFEYFSETQRNKGNFPGRFSGRQFSNSRSEMNVSTLELGDSALYLCASSLSGGAAGELFFGEGSRLTVL.

The chain carries TRBV5-1 and TRBJ2-1; TRBD1 matches 8 bases. The CDR3 consists of 15 residues. Germline V lookup: CDR1 SGHRS, CDR2 YFSETQ. After removal of 4 bases from V and 3 bases from J, the junction contained 6 bases not matched to a gene. CDR3 in amino acids: CASSHGGQGYNEQFF. The CDR3, as DNA: TGCGCCAGCAGCCACGGCGGACAGGGCTACAATGAGCAGTTCTTC.

J is TRBJ2-3 and V is TRBV20-1; D gene unclear. This CDR3 comprises 12 residues. The V gene lost 6 bases and the J gene lost 2 bases, with 9 bases spanning the gap. Germline CDR1 reads DFQATT; CDR2 reads SNEGSKA (reference sequence). The CDR3 DNA reads as TGCAGTGCCAATGGGCCCACAGATACGCAGTATTTT. Its protein product is CSANGPTDTQYF.

V is TRBV4-2 and J is TRBJ1-6, with TRBD1 matching over 7 bases. The V and J ends lost 0 bases and 10 bases, in that order; junction bases with no gene match: 9. There are 16 residues in the CDR3. Germline values: CDR1 LGHNA, CDR2 YNFKEQ. As DNA, the CDR3 is TGTGCCAGCAGCCAAGACCTGACAGGGACGGGATCACCCCTCCACTTT. Its protein is CASSQDLTGTGSPLHF.

This rearrangement joins TRBV20-1 to TRBJ1-2; TRBD1 might be the D (6 bases). Germline loops: CDR1 DFQATT, CDR2 SNEGSKA (reference sequence). The CDR3 loop spans 14 amino acids. With 0 bases removed from V and 4 bases from J, the gap between germline ends came to 12 bases. The CDR3 is CSARDNRAGYGYTF. In DNA form, the CDR3 reads TGCAGTGCTAGAGATAACAGGGCGGGCTATGGCTACACCTTC.

The genes are TRBV29-1 and TRBJ2-7, with a tentative D call TRBD2 (5 bases). Trimming removed 4 bases from V and 2 bases from J, with 9 bases in between. The CDR3 runs 12 residues. Germline V gene sequence: CDR1 SQVTM, CDR2 ANQGSEA. Here the CDR3 DNA reads TGCAGCGTTGCGGAGCGGACCTACGAGCAGTACTTC. Amino acids: CSVAERTYEQYF.

V gene TRBV3-1 combines with J gene TRBJ2-7; D possibly corresponds to TRBD1 (6 bases). The CDR3 runs 15 residues. The germline V gene has CDR1 LGHDT and CDR2 YNNKEL (reference sequence). The germline V and J ends were trimmed by 2 bases and 4 bases, with 15 bases remaining between them. CDR3 in DNA: TGTGCCAGCAGCCAATTCCCGGGACAACTATACGAGCAGTACTTC. It encodes CASSQFPGQLYEQYF.

The chain has TRBV6-1 and TRBJ2-3, with TRBD1 matching over 7 bases. The germline V gene has CDR1 MNHNS and CDR2 SASEGT. The CDR3 is 15 amino acids. Trimming cost V 7 bases and J 2 bases; bases outside gene matches: 9. CDR3 protein: CASTQGGLHTDTQYF. The CDR3 DNA follows: TGTGCCAGCACCCAAGGGGGCCTCCACACAGATACGCAGTATTTT.

The chain carries TRBV9 and TRBJ2-2; D unclear. V lost 4 bases, J lost 0 bases, and 10 bases lay in between. Germline CDR1 SGDLS, CDR2 YYNGEE. The length of the CDR3 is 15 residues. The CDR3 loop reads CASSSWAANTGELFF. The DNA of the CDR3 is TGTGCCAGCAGCTCCTGGGCGGCGAACACCGGGGAGCTGTTTTTT.

The chain employs TRBV24-1 and TRBJ2-2; 11 bases line up with TRBD1. The CDR3 is 15 residues long. Per germline, CDR1 KGHDR and CDR2 SFDVKD. With V trimmed by 4 bases and J by 6 bases, 3 bases remained unmatched. This chain's CDR3 is CATSDSGQGAGELFF. For the CDR3, the DNA is TGTGCCACCAGTGACTCGGGACAGGGGGCCGGGGAGCTGTTTTTT.